These T cell receptor beta chains were read from a single sample in a study of cytomegalovirus exposure and HLA in healthy donors. Libraries were prepared by immunoSEQ multiplex PCR; TCRdb keeps only in-frame clonotypes and omits some of them. The table lists about 43,000 clones, under 65% of them singletons. Sequencing was performed on PBMCs. These receptors all stem from a human donor in good health. The CDR3 runs from the conserved cysteine through the conserved F or W. D genes are given only for firm matches. Rows may omit the clone size; those that give it use once, few, many or a size class.

16 | TRBJ1-2 | - | - | TRBV5-8 | TGTGCCAGCAGTTCGATAGGGGGACGCTCGAACTATGGCTACACCTTC | CASSSIGGRSNYGYTF
16 | TRBJ1-5 | - | once | TRBV18 | TGTGCCAGCTCACCACCTACTTCCTACAGCAATCAGCCCCAGCATTTT | CASSPPTSYSNQPQHF
12 | TRBJ1-1 | TRBD1 | - | TRBV19 | TGTGCCAGTAGCTCAGGGGGTCCTGAAGCTTTCTTT | CASSSGGPEAFF
17 | TRBJ2-3 | TRBD2 | - | TRBV5-1 | TGCGCCAGCAGCTTGGATGCTAGCGGGGCTAGCACAGATACGCAGTATTTT | CASSLDASGASTDTQYF
15 | TRBJ2-1 | TRBD2 | - | TRBV9 | TGTGCCAGCAGCGTAGGCGGGGGGCCCTACAATGAGCAGTTCTTC | CASSVGGGPYNEQFF
13 | TRBJ2-5 | TRBD1 | - | TRBV28 | TGTGCCAGCAGTTTACAGGGGGCAGAGACCCAGTACTTC | CASSLQGAETQYF
15 | TRBJ2-6 | - | - | TRBV7-2 | TGTGCCAGCAGCTTAGCCGTCTCTGGGGCCAACGTCCTGACTTTC | CASSLAVSGANVLTF
14 | TRBJ2-5 | TRBD2 | few | TRBV18 | TGTGCCAGCTCACAAGGACTAGTAGGAGAGACCCAGTACTTC | CASSQGLVGETQYF
13 | TRBJ1-5 | - | - | TRBV30 | TGTGCCTGGAGTCGTGCAGGGGTTCAGCCCCAGCATTTT | CAWSRAGVQPQHF
17 | TRBJ1-5 | - | - | TRBV5-8 | TGTGCCAGCAGCTTGATTGGGGGGGCGCGTGGCAATCAGCCCCAGCATTTT | CASSLIGGARGNQPQHF
14 | TRBJ1-6 | - | - | TRBV7-8 | TGTGCCAGCAGCTTAGGGGAAAGGGGTTCACCCCTCCACTTT | CASSLGERGSPLHF
12 | TRBJ1-2 | - | - | TRBV5-1 | TGCGCCAGCAGCACAAACAGGGAAGGCTACACCTTC | CASSTNREGYTF
15 | TRBJ2-5 | TRBD2 | - | TRBV5-1 | TGCGCCAGCAGCCTGAGGACTAGCGGGGGGGTGACCCAGTACTTC | CASSLRTSGGVTQYF
15 | TRBJ2-3 | TRBD2 | - | TRBV7-3 | TGTGCCAGCAGCTTATCCCGGGGGGGACCAGATACGCAGTATTTT | CASSLSRGGPDTQYF
13 | TRBJ2-7 | - | - | TRBV28 | TGTGCCAGTTGCCGCCAGGGCCCCTACGAGCAGTACTTC | CASCRQGPYEQYF
16 | TRBJ1-6 | - | - | TRBV4-3 | TGCGCCAGCAGCCCCCGTAGGGAGATCTATAATTCACCCCTCCACTTT | CASSPRREIYNSPLHF
15 | TRBJ2-5 | - | - | TRBV5-1 | TGCGCCAGCAGAGGGGGGACAGTTGGACGAGAGACCCAGTACTTC | CASRGGTVGRETQYF
12 | TRBJ1-1 | - | once | TRBV11-2 | TGTGCCAGCAGCGCGGGGGGGACTGAAGCTTTCTTT | CASSAGGTEAFF